This entry lists 12 T cell receptor beta chains sequenced from one sample in a study of beta chain features in type 1 diabetes. The study reverse transcribed the entire isolated RNA, so it sequenced expressed TCRB transcripts. TCRdb keeps only in-frame clones here, not all; method: immunoSEQ multiplex PCR. The data show 300,000 or so clones, 8% seen once. The sequenced sample consisted of central memory CD4+ T cells from blood. The receptor set was obtained from a woman between 18 and 29 years old in good health.

Ten or more counts support this clone. This rearrangement joins TRBV2 to TRBJ2-7; D not certain. Trimming took off 5 bases at V and 3 bases at J, with 5 bases between the two ends. Germline V lookup: CDR1 SNHLY, CDR2 FYNNEI. CDR3 length: 11 residues. The CDR3 protein is CASSYSYEQYF. In nucleotides, the CDR3 is TGTGCCAGCAGTTACAGCTACGAGCAGTACTTC.

This clone showed up many times. This chain links TRBV5-4 with TRBJ2-3, with 8 bases matching TRBD2. The V gene's germline CDR1 is SGHNT and CDR2 YYREEE (reference sequence). This CDR3 spans 15 amino acids. J gave up 1 base and V 2 bases, and 3 bases lay outside the gene matches. The CDR3 bases are TGTGCCAGCAGCTTTAGCGGGGACGGCACAGATACGCAGTATTTT. Amino acids: CASSFSGDGTDTQYF.

The V and J genes are TRBV5-1 and TRBJ2-3; D is undetermined. This CDR3 is built from 13 residues. In germline, CDR1 is SGHRS, CDR2 YFSETQ. Trimming shortened V by 2 bases and J by 2 bases, and 6 bases separated the two germline ends. The CDR3 DNA is TGCGCCAGCAGCTTCTATGTCACAGATACGCAGTATTTT. It translates to CASSFYVTDTQYF. The full variable domain, completed using reference TRBV5-1 and TRBJ2-3, is KAGVTQTPRYLIKTRGQQVTLSCSPISGHRSVSWYQQTPGQGLQFLFEYFSETQRNKGNFPGRFSGRQFSNSRSEMNVSTLELGDSALYLCASSFYVTDTQYFGPGTRLTVL.

This chain uses TRBV6-5 with TRBJ2-5; TRBD1 agrees at 8 bases. The CDR3 extends over 14 amino acids. J was trimmed by 5 bases and V by 11 bases; bases with no gene match: 13. Germline lookup yields CDR1 MNHEY and CDR2 SVGAGI. CDR3 DNA sequence: TGTGCCTCGAGGCCAGGGGGCCACCGGGAGACCCAGTACTTC. This codes for CASRPGGHRETQYF.

This clone was seen only a few times. CDR3 loop: CASSYFGAATQYF. CDR3 in DNA: TGTGCCAGCAGTTACTTTGGAGCGGCGACCCAGTACTTC. This chain joins TRBV6-5 and TRBJ2-5; D perhaps matches TRBD2 (5 bases). In germline, CDR1 is MNHEY, CDR2 SVGAGI. Trimming stripped 1 base from V and 7 bases from J, with 10 bases between. CDR3 length equals 13 residues.

This clone came up a few times. A much larger clone differs by one base, so this may be a read error. CDR3 bases: TGTGCCAGCAGTGTCTCCTACGAGCAGTACTTC. Its translation: CASSVSYEQYF. The J gene is TRBJ2-7, the V gene TRBV6-1; no clear D gene. Germline V gene sequence: CDR1 MNHNS, CDR2 SASEGT. CDR3 length equals 11 residues. Trimming left V 4 bases short and J 0 bases short, with 1 base between.

The chain links TRBV5-1 to TRBJ2-3, with D hard to call. The CDR3 covers 14 residues. Germline CDR1 SGHRS, CDR2 YFSETQ. With 3 bases removed from V and 0 bases from J, the gap between germline ends came to 8 bases. In nucleotides, the CDR3 is TGCGCCAGCAGCTACAGTTCTAGCACAGATACGCAGTATTTT. Encoded protein: CASSYSSSTDTQYF.

In its sample, this clone was seen a few times. The chain links TRBV18 to TRBJ1-3; no firm D call. The CDR3 length is 16 residues. Between the trimmed V and J ends, which lost 3 bases and 0 bases, there was a span of 12 bases. Germline loops: CDR1 KGHSH, CDR2 LQKENI. The CDR3 DNA reads as TGTGCCAGCTCACCCCCGAGCGGTTCCTCTGGAAACACCATATATTTT. Its protein product is CASSPPSGSSGNTIYF.

In this sample, this clone turned up many times. V usage is TRBV10-3 and J usage is TRBJ2-1, with 14 bases aligning to TRBD2. From germline, CDR1 is ENHRY and CDR2 SYGVKD. The J segment lost 5 bases and the V segment lost 11 bases, leaving 8 bases of the junction unmatched. This CDR3 has 15 amino acids. CDR3 in amino acids: CAAKGTSGRDNEQFF. The CDR3 nucleotides are TGTGCCGCGAAAGGGACTAGCGGGAGAGACAATGAGCAGTTCTTC.

This clone was seen a few times. The genes are TRBV7-8 and TRBJ2-2, with D perhaps assigned TRBD1 or TRBD2 (6 bases each). This CDR3 spans 16 amino acids. The germline CDR1 and CDR2 sequences are SGHVS and FQNEAQ. The ends were cut back, 5 bases at V and 7 bases at J, with 20 bases in the middle. The CDR3 region is CASSLSSGRGGGELFF. The CDR3 region has the DNA TGTGCCAGCAGCCTATCGTCCGGCAGGGGAGGCGGGGAGCTGTTTTTT.

This clone was seen more than once but under ten times. V and J are TRBV5-5 and TRBJ2-7, with 10 positions matching TRBD1. J was trimmed by 2 bases and V by 2 bases; bases with no gene match: 7. The CDR3 sequence is 16 residues long. CDR1 and CDR2 (germline): SGHKS, YYEKEE (reference sequence). The CDR3 region is CASSLAGTGDPYEQYF. CDR3 nucleotide sequence: TGTGCCAGCAGCTTAGCTGGGACAGGGGATCCCTACGAGCAGTACTTC.

This clone was counted only a few times. This chain links TRBV29-1 with TRBJ2-1, with D possibly TRBD2 on 6 matching bases. Per the germline V gene, CDR1 is SQVTM and CDR2 is ANQGSEA. The CDR3 extends over 14 amino acids. The V and J ends lost 5 bases and 6 bases respectively, with 17 bases between them. The CDR3 loop is CSVLGRDGINEQFF. DNA of the CDR3: TGCAGCGTTCTCGGGCGGGATGGTATCAATGAGCAGTTCTTC.